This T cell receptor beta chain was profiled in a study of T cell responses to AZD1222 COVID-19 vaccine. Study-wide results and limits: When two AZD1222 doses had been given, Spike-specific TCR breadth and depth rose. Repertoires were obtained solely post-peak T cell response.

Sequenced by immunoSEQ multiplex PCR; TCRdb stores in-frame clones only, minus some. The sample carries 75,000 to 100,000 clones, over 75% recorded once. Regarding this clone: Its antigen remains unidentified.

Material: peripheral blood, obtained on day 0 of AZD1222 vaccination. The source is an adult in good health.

CDR3 sequence: CASTTSAVILSNEQFF. CDR3 DNA: TGCGCCAGCACGACTAGCGCCGTAATCCTCTCCAATGAGCAGTTCTTC. The gene calls are TRBV5-1 and TRBJ2-1, with 8 positions matching TRBD2. The germline CDR1 and CDR2 sequences are SGHRS and YFSETQ. The junction had 14 bases not matched to a gene; V was cut back by 6 bases and J by 6 bases. This CDR3 comprises 16 residues.